The rows below give T cell receptor beta chains drawn from one sample of a study of blood T cell repertoires in COVID-19. Using immunoSEQ multiplex PCR, the repertoire was profiled, and TCRdb retains in-frame clones only, with some absent. Here the sample spans some 190,000 clones, 80% to 90% being singletons. Sequencing input: peripheral blood. The receptors here all came from a human donor with active or convalescent COVID-19. The donor label of this sample is uncertain. The CDR3 runs from the conserved cysteine through the conserved F or W. The D gene is left open where the match is weak. Clone size appears in some rows only: once, few, many, or a class for an expanded clone.

>TRBJ2-7|TRBV13|few|TRBD2
TGTGCCAGCAGCTCCGTCCCGGGACTAGCGGGAAGCTCCTACGAGCAGTACTTC
CASSSVPGLAGSSYEQYF
>TRBJ2-7|TRBV10-3|.|TRBD2
TGTGCCATCAGTGCGACGAGCGGGGGCTCCTACGAGCAGTACTTC
CAISATSGGSYEQYF
>TRBJ2-3|TRBV5-4|.|.
TGTGCCAGCAGAGAGTCTAGCACAGATACGCAGTATTTT
CASRESSTDTQYF
>TRBJ2-7|TRBV5-8|once|TRBD2
TGTGCCAGCACCCCGGGGGGGGCTTCCTACGAGCAGTACTTC
CASTPGGASYEQYF
>TRBJ2-3|TRBV28|.|TRBD2
TGTGCCAGCAGCTCCCACGGGGGGGTTGAGGATACACAGTATTTT
CASSSHGGVEDTQYF
>TRBJ2-5|TRBV6-6|.|.
TGTGCCAGCAGTTACTCGCTAGCGAAAGAGACCCAGTACTTC
CASSYSLAKETQYF
>TRBJ2-7|TRBV7-2|once|.
TGTGCCAGCAGCCTTAATTTGGGCATCTTCGAGCAGTACTTC
CASSLNLGIFEQYF
>TRBJ2-3|TRBV5-4|.|TRBD1
TGTGCCAGCAGCTTGGGTGGACAGGGCACAGATACGCAGTATTTT
CASSLGGQGTDTQYF
>TRBJ1-2|TRBV20-1|.|.
TGCAGTGCCCCTGGGGGGGTTGGCTACACCTTC
CSAPGGVGYTF
>TRBJ1-2|TRBV25-1|once|.
TGTGCCAGCAGTGAAACACCGAAGAACTATGGCTACACCTTC
CASSETPKNYGYTF
>TRBJ1-5|TRBV28|.|TRBD1
TGTGCCAGCAGTTTAACTTGGGGACAGGGGAAGAGCAATCAGCCCCAGCATTTT
CASSLTWGQGKSNQPQHF
>TRBJ1-3|TRBV4-3|many|.
TGCGCCAGCAGCCAAGTGGCGGACACTGGAAACACCATATATTTT
CASSQVADTGNTIYF
>TRBJ2-5|TRBV10-3|.|TRBD1
TGTGCCATCGGGACAGGGGGAGCAGAGACCCAGTACTTC
CAIGTGGAETQYF
>TRBJ2-1|TRBV28|.|.
TGTGCCAGCAGTCCGCACTTCCGAGGCGATGAGCAGTTCTTC
CASSPHFRGDEQFF
>TRBJ1-6|TRBV28|.|TRBD1
TGTGCCAGCACGAGACAGGGAATTAGCTCCTATAATTCACCCCTCCACTTT
CASTRQGISSYNSPLHF
>TRBJ1-1|TRBV7-9|.|.
TGTGCCAGCAGCTTAAGACGGGGAAGGAACACTGAAGCTTTCTTT
CASSLRRGRNTEAFF
>TRBJ2-3|TRBV5-1|.|TRBD1
TGCGCCAGCAGCAAGGACAGGCCGGGGACAGATACGCAGTATTTT
CASSKDRPGTDTQYF
>TRBJ1-6|TRBV5-6|.|TRBD1
TGTGCCAGCAGCGCGAGGGGACAGATCTTTAATAATTCACCCCTCCACTTT
CASSARGQIFNNSPLHF
>TRBJ1-4|TRBV12-5|.|.
TGTGCTAGTGGTTTGGTACAGACTACAACTAATGAAAAACTGTTTTTT
CASGLVQTTTNEKLFF
>TRBJ2-3|TRBV7-2|.|TRBD2
TGTGCCAGCAGCGTCGGACTAGCGGGAGCCACAGATACGCAGTATTTT
CASSVGLAGATDTQYF
>TRBJ2-7|TRBV30|.|.
TGTGCCTGGAGTGGGCAGGGGTTGAGCGAGCAGTACTTC
CAWSGQGLSEQYF
>TRBJ1-5|TRBV18|few|TRBD1
TGTGCCAGCTCCCCCACGGACAGGGGCAATCAGCCCCAGCATTTT
CASSPTDRGNQPQHF
>TRBJ1-1|TRBV4-1|.|.
TGCGCCAGCAGCCAAGCGAGAGGGAAGTCGAAAACTGAAGCTTTCTTT
CASSQARGKSKTEAFF
>TRBJ1-1|TRBV18|.|TRBD1
TGTGCCAGCTCACCCGACAGGGTGAACACTGAAGCTTTCTTT
CASSPDRVNTEAFF
>TRBJ2-1|TRBV15|.|TRBD1
TGTGCCACCAGCAGAGAACGGGGACAGGGTTTAAATGAGCAGTTCTTC
CATSRERGQGLNEQFF
>TRBJ2-7|TRBV28|.|.
TGTGCCAGCAAAGGGAGCCCCTACGAGCAGTACTTC
CASKGSPYEQYF
>TRBJ1-2|TRBV12-3/TRBV12-4|.|.
TGTGCCAGCAGTTACAGGGTCAACTATGGCTACACCTTC
CASSYRVNYGYTF
>TRBJ2-1|TRBV5-1|.|TRBD2
TGCGCCAGCAACGCCGAATTCCGGCCGGGAGAAGCGGGAGGAGGAGGGGATGAGCAGTTCTTC
CASNAEFRPGEAGGGGDEQFF
>TRBJ1-1|TRBV11-1|.|TRBD1
TGTGCCAGCAGCCTACAGGGGGCTGAAGCTTTCTTT
CASSLQGAEAFF
>TRBJ1-2|TRBV7-9|.|.
TGTGCCAGCAGCCCCCCGTTGGAGGGCTACACCTTC
CASSPPLEGYTF
>TRBJ2-3|TRBV7-3|.|.
TGTGCCAGCAGCCATACCGTCGGTACGCAGTATTTT
CASSHTVGTQYF
>TRBJ2-6|TRBV9|once|TRBD2
TGTGCCAGCAGCGTAGACGGGGGGGCCGGGGCCAACGTCCTGACTTTC
CASSVDGGAGANVLTF
>TRBJ1-1|TRBV5-6|.|TRBD1
TGTGCCAGCAGCTTGGCCGGGACAGTGCAAGCTTTCTTT
CASSLAGTVQAFF
>TRBJ2-3|TRBV6-1|.|TRBD1
TGTGCCAGCAGTGAAGCAATGGGACAGGGGACGGATACGCAGTATTTT
CASSEAMGQGTDTQYF
>TRBJ2-3|TRBV5-1|.|TRBD2
TGCGCCAGCAGCGCCGGAGCGGGAGGGCCCCGCACAGATACGCAGTATTTT
CASSAGAGGPRTDTQYF
>TRBJ1-4|TRBV27|once|.
TGTGCCAGCAGTTTACGTCAGGGGCGGGAAAAACTGTTTTTT
CASSLRQGREKLFF
>TRBJ2-7|TRBV5-4|.|TRBD2
TGTGCCAGCAGCCGGACAGCGGGAGGCCCCTACGAGCAGTACTTC
CASSRTAGGPYEQYF
>TRBJ1-4|TRBV7-9|.|.
TGTGCCAGCAGCTCAGCGGGGCCTAATGAAAAACTGTTTTTT
CASSSAGPNEKLFF
>TRBJ2-2|TRBV24-1|.|TRBD1
TGTGCCACCAGTGATATGGGACAGCCGAACACCGGGGAGCTGTTTTTT
CATSDMGQPNTGELFF
>TRBJ2-3|TRBV5-1|.|.
TGCGCCAGCAGAATTGGGGGGAGAGAGCAGTATTTT
CASRIGGREQYF
>TRBJ2-1|TRBV28|.|.
TGTGCCAGCAGTCTCACAGTAAATGAGCAGTTCTTC
CASSLTVNEQFF
>TRBJ2-7|TRBV2|.|TRBD1
TGTGCCAGCAGGGACAGGCCGAGCTCCTACGAGCAGTACTTC
CASRDRPSSYEQYF
>TRBJ2-7|TRBV11-3|.|.
TGTGCCAGCAGCTTAAGGCCAGTAGGACTTCCCATCTACGAGCAGTACTTC
CASSLRPVGLPIYEQYF
>TRBJ2-7|TRBV5-5|.|.
TGTGCCAGCAGCCACACAGGGACTACCTACGAGCAGTACTTC
CASSHTGTTYEQYF
>TRBJ1-2|TRBV25-1|.|.
TGTGCCAGCAGTGAAGTTGGGGCAGGGGAAGGCTACACCTTC
CASSEVGAGEGYTF
>TRBJ2-7|TRBV2|.|TRBD2
TGTGCCAGCAGTCCTGATGGGTCGGGGACTAGCGGGAGGGCAATCTTC
CASSPDGSGTSGRAIF
>TRBJ1-2|TRBV29-1|.|.
TGCAGCGTTGATCCTTTTAACTATGGCTACACCTTC
CSVDPFNYGYTF
>TRBJ2-7|TRBV7-9|.|TRBD1
TGTGCCAGCAGCCCTTCGGCGACAGGGGGCTTCGAGCAGTACTTC
CASSPSATGGFEQYF
>TRBJ2-7|TRBV7-9|once|.
TGTGCCAGCAGCCGGGAAGAGGGTACTTACTACGAGCAGTACTTC
CASSREEGTYYEQYF